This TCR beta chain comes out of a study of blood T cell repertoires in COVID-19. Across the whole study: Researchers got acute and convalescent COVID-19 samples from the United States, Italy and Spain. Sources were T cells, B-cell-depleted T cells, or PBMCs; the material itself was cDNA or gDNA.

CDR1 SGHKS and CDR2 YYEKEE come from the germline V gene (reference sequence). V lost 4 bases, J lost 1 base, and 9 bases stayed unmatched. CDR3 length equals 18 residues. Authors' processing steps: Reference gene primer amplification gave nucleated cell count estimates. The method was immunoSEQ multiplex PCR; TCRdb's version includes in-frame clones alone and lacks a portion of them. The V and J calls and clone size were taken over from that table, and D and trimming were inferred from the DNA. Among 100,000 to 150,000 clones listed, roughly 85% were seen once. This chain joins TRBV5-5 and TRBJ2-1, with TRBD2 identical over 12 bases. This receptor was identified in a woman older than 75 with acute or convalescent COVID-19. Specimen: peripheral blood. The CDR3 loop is CASSPSGGASHSYNEQFF. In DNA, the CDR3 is TGTGCCAGCAGCCCTAGCGGGGGGGCCTCTCATTCCTACAATGAGCAGTTCTTC.